The 25 T cell receptor beta chains below all came from one sample that was sequenced in a study of T cell repertoires in cytomegalovirus infection. MiXCR, run by TCRdb on the reads, gives a single entry per CDR3 protein. The table shows approximately 320,000 distinct CDR3 sequences, with more than 8% occurring only once. The sequencing sample was made of PBMCs. The receptors stem from a human donor in good health (CMV status not recorded). Some clones in this sample may be carry-over from other donors' samples.

This clonotype was seen a few times. The chain employs TRBV10-3 and TRBJ2-7, with D possibly matching TRBD1 (5 bases). This CDR3 is built from 15 residues. V lost 3 bases and J lost 4, with 16 bases in between. Germline loops: CDR1 ENHRY, CDR2 SYGVKD. CDR3 bases: TGTGCCATCAGTGATATGGGTGGGGCGAGGTACGAGCAGTACTTC. As protein: CAISDMGGARYEQYF.

This clonotype was counted at least ten times. CDR3 coding DNA: TGCGCCAGCAGCCAAGGACGGCAGAACTATGGCTACACCTTC. Protein product: CASSQGRQNYGYTF. This rearrangement joins TRBV4-3 to TRBJ1-2; D remains ambiguous. Germline V lookup: CDR1 LGHNA, CDR2 YSLEER. V was trimmed by 1 base and J by 2 bases, leaving 8 bases between them. The CDR3 has 14 amino acids.

This clonotype was recorded at least ten times. The chain is built from TRBV7-3 and TRBJ1-3; D is unresolved. Per the germline V gene, CDR1 is SGHTA and CDR2 is FQGTGA. The V and J ends lost 0 bases and 0 bases respectively, with 9 bases between them. The CDR3 loop spans 16 amino acids. CDR3: CASSLTGTPSGNTIYF. The CDR3 region has the DNA TGTGCCAGCAGCTTAACGGGCACCCCCTCTGGAAACACCATATATTTT.

This clonotype has at least ten counts. The chain carries TRBV7-2 and TRBJ2-7; D is perhaps TRBD2 (5 bases). V shed 5 bases and J shed 2 bases, with 22 bases lying between them. The germline gives CDR1 SGHTA, CDR2 FQGNSA. The CDR3 runs to 17 residues. CDR3 sequence: CASSTTRGYNSAYEQYF. The DNA for the CDR3 is TGTGCCAGCAGCACAACCCGAGGGTACAATTCCGCCTACGAGCAGTACTTC.

This clonotype turned up a few times. The chain carries TRBV7-6 and TRBJ2-3; D remains ambiguous. Trimming removed 5 bases from V and 3 bases from J, with 9 bases in between. The CDR3 consists of 13 residues. Germline CDR1 reads SGHVS; CDR2 reads FNYEAQ. The CDR3 coding sequence is TGTGCCAGCAGCCCAAGGGTGACAGATACGCAGTATTTT. Its protein is CASSPRVTDTQYF.

V usage is TRBV6-4 and J usage is TRBJ2-7; D not resolved. Germline lookup yields CDR1 MRHNA and CDR2 SNTAGT. The CDR3 loop spans 14 amino acids. V gave up 4 bases and J gave up 3 bases, with 13 bases separating them. The CDR3 DNA reads as TGTGCCAGCAGTGGCGATAGGGCAGACTACGAGCAGTACTTC. Amino acid sequence: CASSGDRADYEQYF.

This clonotype was seen repeatedly, ten times or more. V and J are TRBV7-2 and TRBJ2-1, with TRBD1 identical over 7 bases. The CDR3 is 15 residues long. Per the germline V gene, CDR1 is SGHTA and CDR2 is FQGNSA. After removal of 3 bases from V and 1 base from J, the junction contained 3 bases not matched to a gene. Here the CDR3 reads CASSLVQGSYNEQFF. CDR3 nucleotides: TGTGCCAGCAGCTTGGTACAGGGGTCCTACAATGAGCAGTTCTTC.

The genes are TRBV28 and TRBJ2-1; a weak D match, TRBD2 (6 bases). The V gene lost 2 bases and the J gene lost 6 bases, with 17 bases spanning the gap. Germline V gene lookup returns CDR1 MDHEN and CDR2 SYDVKM. The CDR3 covers 16 residues. Written as DNA, the CDR3 is TGTGCCAGCAGTTTAATCAAGGCTAGCGTCGCCAATGAGCAGTTCTTC. Its protein product is CASSLIKASVANEQFF. Complete variable domain (other parts from reference TRBV28 and TRBJ2-1): DVKVTQSSRYLVKRTGEKVFLECVQDMDHENMFWYRQDPGLGLRLIYFSYDVKMKEKGDIPEGYSVSREKKERFSLILESASTNQTSMYLCASSLIKASVANEQFFGPGTRLTVL.

V gene TRBV7-3 combines with J gene TRBJ2-3, with a weak D call TRBD2 (6 bases). CDR1 and CDR2 from the germline V gene are SGHTA and FQGTGA. Trimming shortened V by 2 bases and J by 1 base, and 7 bases separated the two germline ends. The CDR3 sequence is 14 residues long. The CDR3 region is CASSLQRGTDTQYF. CDR3 bases: TGTGCCAGCAGCTTACAGCGGGGCACAGATACGCAGTATTTT. The full variable domain, rest sourced from reference TRBV7-3 and TRBJ2-3, is GAGVSQTPSNKVTEKGKYVELRCDPISGHTALYWYRQSLGQGPEFLIYFQGTGAADDSGLPNDRFFAVRPEGSVSTLKIQRTERGDSAVYLCASSLQRGTDTQYFGPGTRLTVL.

This clonotype showed up many times. V usage is TRBV7-2 and J usage is TRBJ2-1; 9 positions match TRBD2. From germline, CDR1 is SGHTA and CDR2 FQGNSA. J gave up 4 bases and V 4 bases, and 11 bases lay outside the gene matches. The length of the CDR3 is 17 residues. This CDR3 reads CASSSGQSGRFYNEQFF. CDR3 DNA sequence: TGTGCCAGCAGCTCTGGTCAAAGCGGGAGGTTTTACAATGAGCAGTTCTTC.

This clonotype showed up many times. The V call is TRBV14, the J call TRBJ2-3; D gene ambiguous. Germline-derived CDR1 and CDR2 are SGHDN and FVKESK. Trimming took 0 bases from V and 3 from J, leaving 16 bases between them. The CDR3 is 17 residues long. The DNA of the CDR3 is TGTGCCAGCAGCCAAGACTATCCTGGGGTGTGGACAGATACGCAGTATTTT. Translated: CASSQDYPGVWTDTQYF.

This clonotype was seen a handful of times. The rearrangement uses TRBV12-3 or TRBV12-4 and TRBJ1-2; weak D call: TRBD1 (6 bases). The V and J ends lost 2 bases and 2 bases respectively, with 12 bases between them. CDR3 length: 15 residues. CDR3 nucleotide sequence: TGTGCCAGCAGTTTAAAGCGACAGGCGAACTATGGCTACACCTTC. This sequence encodes CASSLKRQANYGYTF.

This clonotype was seen a few times. CDR3 sequence reads: CAWTRAAADTQYF. The CDR3 coding sequence is TGTGCCTGGACCCGTGCGGCGGCGGATACGCAGTATTTT. The rearrangement uses TRBV30 and TRBJ2-3; D remains unclear. Germline V CDR1 and CDR2: GTSNPN, SVGIG (reference sequence). This CDR3 is built from 13 residues. Trimming took off 4 bases at V and 6 bases at J, with 14 bases between the two ends.

This clonotype was picked up many times. This chain links TRBV12-3 or TRBV12-4 with TRBJ2-5; TRBD2 might be the D (6 bases). Trimming left V 4 bases short and J 7 bases short, with 25 bases between. The CDR3 runs 17 residues. CDR3 region: CASSSSLGTAEGMTQYF. The CDR3, as DNA: TGTGCCAGCAGTTCCTCACTTGGGACCGCGGAGGGGATGACCCAGTACTTC.

This clonotype was detected many times. The genes are TRBV7-6 and TRBJ2-7; D perhaps matches TRBD1 (6 bases). The CDR3 covers 13 residues. CDR1 SGHVS and CDR2 FNYEAQ come from the germline V gene. Trimming pared 3 bases from V and 4 bases from J, leaving 10 bases between. CDR3: CASSFEQGYEQYF. The CDR3 DNA reads as TGTGCCAGCAGCTTTGAACAGGGTTACGAGCAGTACTTC.

The chain employs TRBV12-3 or TRBV12-4 and TRBJ2-3; the match to TRBD1 covers 7 bases. The CDR3 is 14 residues long. J gave up 6 bases and V 5 bases, and 8 bases lay outside the gene matches. CDR3 nucleotides: TGTGCCAGCAGTCTGGACAGGTCAGGGGATACGCAGTATTTT. Translating it yields CASSLDRSGDTQYF.

The chain is built from TRBV27 and TRBJ1-5; a possible D gene is TRBD1 (5 bases). Germline lookup yields CDR1 MNHEY and CDR2 SMNVEV (reference sequence). V was shortened by 6 bases and J by 0 bases, with 12 bases between the two germline ends. The CDR3 contains 15 residues. Here the CDR3 reads CASRIAGVSNQPQHF. CDR3 in DNA: TGTGCCAGCAGGATTGCGGGGGTTAGCAATCAGCCCCAGCATTTT.

The sample holds a few counts of this clonotype. The genes are TRBV6-6 and TRBJ1-2, with D hard to call. The CDR3 covers 12 residues. V lost 2 bases and J 8 bases, leaving 9 bases between the germline ends. Germline V gene lookup returns CDR1 MNHNY and CDR2 SVGAGI (reference sequence). The CDR3 nucleotides are TGTGCCAGCAGTTACGGATGGGAAGGCTACACCTTC. Translation gives CASSYGWEGYTF.

This clonotype was observed a few times. The chain employs TRBV28 and TRBJ2-2, with D possibly matching TRBD2 (5 bases). The V end was cut by 3 bases, the J end by 1 base, with 15 bases between. This CDR3 has 17 residues. The germline V gene has CDR1 MDHEN and CDR2 SYDVKM. CDR3 in DNA: TGTGCCAGCAGTTTCCCCCTCCAGCGGAGGAACACCGGGGAGCTGTTTTTT. Amino acid sequence: CASSFPLQRRNTGELFF.

This clonotype was recorded many times. V usage is TRBV7-2 and J usage is TRBJ1-2, with TRBD1 identical over 7 bases. V was clipped by 1 base and J by 8 bases; unmatched bases: 13. The CDR3 is made up of 16 amino acids. Germline CDR1 and CDR2: SGHTA and FQGNSA. CDR3 in DNA: TGTGCCAGCAGCTTAGGGGGGGGACAGAAGAGACGCGGCTACACCTTC. It yields the protein CASSLGGGQKRRGYTF. Supplemented by reference TRBV7-2 and TRBJ1-2, the full variable domain reads GAGVSQSPSNKVTEKGKDVELRCDPISGHTALYWYRQSLGQGLEFLIYFQGNSAPDKSGLPSDRFSAERTGGSVSTLTIQRTQQEDSAVYLCASSLGGGQKRRGYTFGSGTRLTVV.

This clonotype was detected ten times or more. The chain combines TRBV24-1 with TRBJ1-5; a possible D gene is TRBD1 (5 bases). V lost 5 bases and J 2 bases, leaving 12 bases between the germline ends. The CDR3 consists of 15 residues. Germline CDR1 KGHDR, CDR2 SFDVKD. The CDR3 DNA reads TGTGCCACCAGTGCCGGGGGATATCGCAATCAGCCCCAGCATTTT. Amino acids: CATSAGGYRNQPQHF.

A few counts support this clonotype. V and J are TRBV6-5 and TRBJ2-1; the D gene could be TRBD1 or TRBD2 (5 bases each). This CDR3 comprises 14 residues. The germline V gene encodes CDR1 MNHEY and CDR2 SVGAGI. V was clipped by 7 bases and J by 7 bases, with 17 bases between them. CDR3 in DNA: TGTGCCAGCAATACGGGGCTGACCATAAATGAGCAGTTCTTC. This codes for CASNTGLTINEQFF.

This clonotype was seen only a few times. The genes are TRBV7-2 and TRBJ1-5; no firm D call. Trimming removed 1 base at V and 0 bases at J, with 13 bases between. Germline assignment: CDR1 SGHTA and CDR2 FQGNSA. The CDR3 is made up of 17 amino acids. CDR3 loop: CASSLDARPYSNQPQHF. DNA for the CDR3: TGTGCCAGCAGCTTAGACGCCCGCCCTTATAGCAATCAGCCCCAGCATTTT.

This clonotype occurred many times. This rearrangement joins TRBV12-3 or TRBV12-4 to TRBJ2-7, with 8 positions matching TRBD2. The CDR3 consists of 15 residues. V lost 5 bases to trimming and J lost 3 bases; unmatched junction nucleotides: 9. The CDR3 reads CASSRASGGGYEQYF. The CDR3 DNA reads TGTGCCAGCAGTCGAGCTTCGGGAGGGGGCTACGAGCAGTACTTC.

This clonotype is a singleton in its sample. The CDR3, as DNA: TGTGCCAGCGGGCAAAGGGAGACCCAGTACTTC. This translates into CASGQRETQYF. This chain links TRBV28 with TRBJ2-5; D not certain. Germline V gene data show CDR1 as MDHEN and CDR2 as SYDVKM. This CDR3 is 11 amino acids long. Trimming took 8 bases from V and 5 from J, leaving 9 bases between them. The full variable domain, rest sourced from reference TRBV28 and TRBJ2-5, is DVKVTQSSRYLVKRTGEKVFLECVQDMDHENMFWYRQDPGLGLRLIYFSYDVKMKEKGDIPEGYSVSREKKERFSLILESASTNQTSMYLCASGQRETQYFGPGTRLLVL.